A selection of T cell receptor beta chains follows, all from one sample in a study of identical twins. MiXCR was run by TCRdb on the 5' RACE reads, yielding one entry per CDR3 protein. This table has about 200,000 distinct CDR3 sequences, 7.5% appearing once. These data also formed part of another study, on yellow fever vaccine responses in identical twins.

The sequenced sample was memory (CD45RO+) T cells sorted from blood. The origin of the receptors is a woman younger than 35 in good health. Each CDR3 is given without its conserved first and last residue. Each record gives: V gene, J gene, CDR3 protein.

v_gene: TRBV29-1; j_gene: TRBJ2-4; CDR3aa: SVEGQGLDIQY
v_gene: TRBV12-3/TRBV12-4; j_gene: TRBJ2-2; CDR3aa: ASSPTGRGGAGELF
v_gene: TRBV9; j_gene: TRBJ2-5; CDR3aa: ASSVATGGSAQY
v_gene: TRBV7-6; j_gene: TRBJ1-4; CDR3aa: ASSERTGTNEKLF
v_gene: TRBV5-5; j_gene: TRBJ2-3; CDR3aa: ASSLAEHTDTQY
v_gene: TRBV6-1; j_gene: TRBJ2-7; CDR3aa: ASTKPGLAAYEQY
v_gene: TRBV28; j_gene: TRBJ1-6; CDR3aa: ASSLFTQFSPLH
v_gene: TRBV5-6; j_gene: TRBJ2-5; CDR3aa: ASSTGTSQETQY
v_gene: TRBV6-1; j_gene: TRBJ2-1; CDR3aa: ASSRASGRASNNEQF
v_gene: TRBV7-8; j_gene: TRBJ2-7; CDR3aa: ASSWRGTGDRYEQY
v_gene: TRBV20-1; j_gene: TRBJ2-2; CDR3aa: SARGAAGVDTGELF
v_gene: TRBV3-1; j_gene: TRBJ2-2; CDR3aa: ASSQGTGDGTGELF
v_gene: TRBV25-1; j_gene: TRBJ2-3; CDR3aa: ASSEFPGTGGTDTQY
v_gene: TRBV20-1; j_gene: TRBJ2-1; CDR3aa: SASGARDFVF
v_gene: TRBV6-5; j_gene: TRBJ1-6; CDR3aa: ASSYSNPQHSPLH
v_gene: TRBV20-1; j_gene: TRBJ2-7; CDR3aa: SASASATYEQY
v_gene: TRBV5-5; j_gene: TRBJ1-2; CDR3aa: ASSSTGGTYGYT
v_gene: TRBV21-1; j_gene: TRBJ2-5; CDR3aa: ASSNRGTGETQY
v_gene: TRBV2; j_gene: TRBJ2-7; CDR3aa: ASSEALQTGHEQY
v_gene: TRBV20-1; j_gene: TRBJ2-7; CDR3aa: SARVQRGSYEQY
v_gene: TRBV6-1; j_gene: TRBJ1-1; CDR3aa: ASSSRGVGTEAF
v_gene: TRBV7-8; j_gene: TRBJ1-5; CDR3aa: ASSSPAGQGSNQPQH
v_gene: TRBV24-1; j_gene: TRBJ2-2; CDR3aa: ATLRDRGDTGELF
v_gene: TRBV4-3; j_gene: TRBJ1-4; CDR3aa: ASSGPGQGSEKLF
v_gene: TRBV3-1; j_gene: TRBJ2-3; CDR3aa: ASSHFRSAKLVGTDTQY
v_gene: TRBV5-1; j_gene: TRBJ2-7; CDR3aa: ASSLGGAGGSYEQY
v_gene: TRBV29-1; j_gene: TRBJ1-3; CDR3aa: SVEGGSGNTIY
v_gene: TRBV20-1; j_gene: TRBJ1-1; CDR3aa: SARSEGAGDTEAF
v_gene: TRBV3-1; j_gene: TRBJ2-7; CDR3aa: ASSQDQRGKY
v_gene: TRBV5-1; j_gene: TRBJ1-6; CDR3aa: ASSLASSSYNSPLH
v_gene: TRBV29-1; j_gene: TRBJ1-3; CDR3aa: SAGDRNSGNTIY
v_gene: TRBV7-3; j_gene: TRBJ2-5; CDR3aa: ASSSRSETQY
v_gene: TRBV14; j_gene: TRBJ2-7; CDR3aa: ANSSPGRNYEQY
v_gene: TRBV3-1; j_gene: TRBJ1-2; CDR3aa: ASSQEIGLSLGYT
v_gene: TRBV11-2; j_gene: TRBJ2-6; CDR3aa: ASTLGGQGVSGANVLT
v_gene: TRBV30; j_gene: TRBJ1-5; CDR3aa: AWSVVRTQPQH
v_gene: TRBV9; j_gene: TRBJ2-1; CDR3aa: ASSSGGRGQSYNEQF
v_gene: TRBV10-3; j_gene: TRBJ2-5; CDR3aa: AIRRDRTQETQY
v_gene: TRBV30; j_gene: TRBJ2-2; CDR3aa: AWTGQGVYGELF
v_gene: TRBV12-3/TRBV12-4; j_gene: TRBJ2-5; CDR3aa: ASSPGTWDQETQY
v_gene: TRBV9; j_gene: TRBJ2-1; CDR3aa: ASSAGLRGQF
v_gene: TRBV6-1; j_gene: TRBJ2-2; CDR3aa: ASTLGPGPGELF
v_gene: TRBV3-1; j_gene: TRBJ2-7; CDR3aa: ASSPYREGVRQY
v_gene: TRBV6-1; j_gene: TRBJ1-1; CDR3aa: ASKTGTEAF
v_gene: TRBV3-1; j_gene: TRBJ1-1; CDR3aa: ASSTPGGNTEAF
v_gene: TRBV12-3/TRBV12-4; j_gene: TRBJ1-1; CDR3aa: ASNPNPGIRTMNTEAF